The 32 T cell receptor beta chains in this list originate from one sample, sequenced in a study of beta chain features in type 1 diabetes. Of the isolated RNA, all was reverse transcribed, and so the sequenced material was expressed TCRB transcripts. The table came from immunoSEQ multiplex PCR; TCRdb's copy has only in-frame clones and leaves some out. The table has 900,000 or so clones, 15% to 20% seen once. The sample consisted of naive CD4+ T cells from blood. These receptors were collected from a woman in her late teens or twenties in good health.

This clone showed up just a few times. The V gene is TRBV28, the J gene TRBJ2-7; D is undetermined. The CDR3 runs to 11 residues. V was clipped by 5 bases and J by 3 bases, with 5 bases between them. Germline lookup yields CDR1 MDHEN and CDR2 SYDVKM. CDR3 protein: CASSKYYEQYF. The CDR3 coding sequence is TGTGCCAGCAGTAAATACTACGAGCAGTACTTC.

There are a few counts of this clone. V usage is TRBV19 and J usage is TRBJ2-7, with 9 bases that match TRBD1. V trimming: 3 bases; J trimming: 4 bases; junction bases outside the gene matches: 7. CDR3 size: 15 residues. From germline, CDR1 is LNHDA and CDR2 SQIVND (reference sequence). CDR3 region: CASSIMGQGRYEQYF. The CDR3 DNA follows: TGTGCCAGTAGTATTATGGGACAGGGAAGGTACGAGCAGTACTTC.

The rearrangement joins TRBV6-5 to TRBJ1-2; the D gene is possibly TRBD1 (5 bases). Germline values: CDR1 MNHEY, CDR2 SVGAGI. Trimming took off 6 bases at V and 3 bases at J, with 17 bases between the two ends. The CDR3 spans 15 residues. The CDR3 protein is CASRPHPREHYGYTF. The CDR3 nucleotides are TGTGCCAGCAGGCCCCACCCCAGGGAACACTATGGCTACACCTTC.

The chain employs TRBV18 and TRBJ1-2, with no clear D. With 7 bases removed from V and 6 bases from J, the gap between germline ends came to 15 bases. The CDR3 has 13 residues. CDR1 and CDR2 (germline): KGHSH, LQKENI. In nucleotides, the CDR3 is TGTGCCAGCTTAGAGGACCCTTCGGATGGCTACACCTTC. Translated: CASLEDPSDGYTF.

This chain joins TRBV2 and TRBJ2-3, with TRBD2 identical over 11 bases. Germline lookup yields CDR1 SNHLY and CDR2 FYNNEI. The CDR3 consists of 14 residues. With 6 bases clipped from V and 6 bases from J, the junction kept 5 bases outside the gene matches. The CDR3: CASRPTSGSDTQYF. The CDR3, as DNA: TGTGCCAGCAGGCCCACTAGCGGGAGCGATACGCAGTATTTT.

This clone turned up a few times. This chain joins TRBV20-1 and TRBJ2-1; the D is unclear. V was shortened by 6 bases and J by 9 bases, with 12 bases between the two germline ends. This CDR3 is 11 amino acids long. Germline CDR1 DFQATT, CDR2 SNEGSKA (reference sequence). The CDR3: CSARVWGEQFF. The CDR3, as DNA: TGCAGTGCCCGAGTTTGGGGTGAGCAGTTCTTC.

J is TRBJ2-7 and V is TRBV7-2, with D unclear. This CDR3 is built from 16 residues. Germline CDR1 is SGHTA and CDR2 is FQGNSA. Trimming removed 2 bases at V and 2 bases at J, with 16 bases between. CDR3 DNA sequence: TGTGCCAGCAGCTTACTTTATCGGCCGGAGACCTACGAGCAGTACTTC. Translation gives CASSLLYRPETYEQYF.

This clone was detected a few times. The chain uses TRBV11-2 and TRBJ2-2; no definite D call. Per the germline V gene, CDR1 is SGHAT and CDR2 is FQNNGV. The ends were cut back, 5 bases at V and 1 base at J, with 17 bases in the middle. The CDR3 loop spans 17 amino acids. The CDR3, as DNA: TGTGCCAGCAGCCCATTCCAGTGGGCAGTGAACACCGGGGAGCTGTTTTTT. Translated: CASSPFQWAVNTGELFF.

The chain recombines TRBV6-6 with TRBJ2-1; 10 bases match TRBD2. The V segment lost 6 bases and the J segment 4 bases; nucleotides outside the gene matches: 6. Germline lookup yields CDR1 MNHNY and CDR2 SVGAGI (reference sequence). The CDR3 is 15 amino acids. In DNA, the CDR3 is TGTGCCAGCAGAACCGGGACTAGCGAATACAATGAGCAGTTCTTC. Protein: CASRTGTSEYNEQFF.

In its sample, this clone was seen a few times. The CDR3 loop reads CASSQPRQGRTDTQYF. The CDR3 DNA reads TGCGCCAGCAGCCAGCCGCGACAGGGGCGCACAGATACGCAGTATTTT. The genes are TRBV4-1 and TRBJ2-3, with TRBD1 identical over 8 bases. The CDR3 has 16 amino acids. Germline assignment: CDR1 MGHRA and CDR2 YSYEKL. The V segment lost 3 bases and the J segment 1 base; nucleotides outside the gene matches: 6.

V usage is TRBV29-1 and J usage is TRBJ2-5, with TRBD1 as a possible D gene (5 bases). The V end lost 6 bases, the J end lost 5 bases, and 16 bases lay between the germline ends. Germline CDR1 reads SQVTM; CDR2 reads ANQGSEA. CDR3 length: 13 residues. This CDR3 is CSVAGQGGETQYF. The CDR3 bases are TGCAGCGTCGCAGGGCAGGGTGGGGAGACCCAGTACTTC.

V and J are TRBV28 and TRBJ1-1, with 11 bases aligning to TRBD1. V lost 3 bases and J lost 10; bases outside the gene matches: 4. The CDR3 consists of 13 residues. The V gene's germline CDR1 is MDHEN and CDR2 SYDVKM. DNA for the CDR3: TGTGCCAGCAGTTTGGGACAGGGGGTCCGAGCTTTCTTT. Its protein is CASSLGQGVRAFF.

This clone was seen a few times. This chain joins TRBV28 and TRBJ1-5; the D is unclear. Trimming shortened V by 2 bases and J by 4 bases, and 6 bases separated the two germline ends. Per the germline V gene, CDR1 is MDHEN and CDR2 is SYDVKM. The CDR3 sequence is 13 residues long. The CDR3 here is CASSLIGNQPQHF. DNA of the CDR3: TGTGCCAGCAGTTTAATTGGTAATCAGCCCCAGCATTTT. Together with reference TRBV28 and TRBJ1-5, the CDR3 gives the full variable domain: DVKVTQSSRYLVKRTGEKVFLECVQDMDHENMFWYRQDPGLGLRLIYFSYDVKMKEKGDIPEGYSVSREKKERFSLILESASTNQTSMYLCASSLIGNQPQHFGDGTRLSIL.

The chain uses TRBV28 and TRBJ2-1; 10 nucleotides line up with TRBD2. Germline-derived CDR1 and CDR2 are MDHEN and SYDVKM. The junction had 11 bases not matched to a gene; V was cut back by 5 bases and J by 4 bases. The CDR3 loop spans 17 amino acids. CDR3 coding DNA: TGTGCCAGCAGTCCTCGGACTAGCGGACCGCGGTACAATGAGCAGTTCTTC. This encodes CASSPRTSGPRYNEQFF.

The chain uses TRBV7-8 and TRBJ1-5; D is perhaps TRBD1 (5 bases). CDR3 length: 16 residues. Trimming took off 0 bases at V and 4 bases at J, with 13 bases between the two ends. In germline, CDR1 is SGHVS, CDR2 FQNEAQ. CDR3 sequence (DNA): TGTGCCAGCAGCTTAGCGACAGCGGCCCATAATCAGCCCCAGCATTTT. It yields the protein CASSLATAAHNQPQHF. Supplemented by reference TRBV7-8 and TRBJ1-5, the full variable domain reads GAGVSQSPRYKVAKRGQDVALRCDPISGHVSLFWYQQALGQGPEFLTYFQNEAQLDKSGLPSDRFFAERPEGSVSTLKIQRTQQEDSAVYLCASSLATAAHNQPQHFGDGTRLSIL.

In DNA form, the CDR3 reads TGTGCCAGCAGCCCCCACCCTGGGGATCATGGAAACACCATATATTTT. Translating it yields CASSPHPGDHGNTIYF. The rearrangement links TRBV9 to TRBJ1-3, with D unresolved. Per the germline V gene, CDR1 is SGDLS and CDR2 is YYNGEE. V shed 4 bases and J shed 3 bases, with 17 bases lying between them. The CDR3 is made up of 16 amino acids.

This chain joins TRBV2 and TRBJ2-3; D perhaps matches TRBD2 (6 bases). This CDR3 has 17 residues. Deletions cut 7 bases from V and 2 bases from J, with 22 bases between. The germline CDR1 and CDR2 sequences are SNHLY and FYNNEI. CDR3 nucleotides: TGTGCCAGCAAATCGGGACTCCGCCCAAAATACACAGATACGCAGTATTTT. This codes for CASKSGLRPKYTDTQYF.

The gene calls are TRBV6-1 and TRBJ2-4; D is unclear. Germline V CDR1 and CDR2: MNHNS, SASEGT. V was cut by 4 bases and J by 15 bases, with 19 bases left in between. The CDR3 runs to 13 residues. CDR3 residues: CASSGFRSMNLYF. CDR3 nucleotide sequence: TGTGCCAGCAGTGGATTTAGGTCTATGAATTTGTACTTC.

The chain uses TRBV2 and TRBJ1-5, with D tentatively TRBD1 (5 bases). The germline gives CDR1 SNHLY, CDR2 FYNNEI. The CDR3 consists of 14 residues. V shed 7 bases and J shed 0 bases, with 10 bases lying between them. CDR3 sequence: CASTADISNQPQHF. The CDR3 bases are TGTGCCAGCACCGCGGACATTAGCAATCAGCCCCAGCATTTT.

This clone has only a few counts. The chain carries TRBV7-2 and TRBJ2-7, with D perhaps TRBD1 or TRBD2 (5 bases each). Germline values: CDR1 SGHTA, CDR2 FQGNSA. Trimming shortened V by 2 bases and J by 7 bases, and 15 bases separated the two germline ends. CDR3 length: 14 residues. This CDR3 is CASSLLGPEFEQYF. The CDR3 DNA reads as TGTGCCAGCAGCTTATTGGGACCGGAATTTGAGCAGTACTTC.

The V call is TRBV10-3, the J call TRBJ1-5; maybe TRBD1 (6 bases). This CDR3 is 12 amino acids long. The V gene's germline CDR1 is ENHRY and CDR2 SYGVKD. Trimming left V 10 bases short and J 1 base short, with 8 bases between. The CDR3 nucleotides read TGTGCCACCGGGACAAGCAATCAGCCCCAGCATTTT. It specifies CATGTSNQPQHF.

J is TRBJ2-1 and V is TRBV9; 7 nucleotides line up with TRBD2. The CDR3 covers 16 residues. V was pared by 3 bases and J by 2 bases, with 8 bases of the junction left unmatched. Germline V lookup: CDR1 SGDLS, CDR2 YYNGEE. The CDR3 nucleotides read TGTGCCAGCAGCGCCGCCGGGACTACCGCCTACAATGAGCAGTTCTTC. Its translation: CASSAAGTTAYNEQFF.

Only a few counts were recorded for this clone. Other DNA variants within this sample encode the same CDR3. V is TRBV29-1 and J is TRBJ2-1; 7 nucleotides agree with TRBD2. The V and J ends lost 4 bases and 0 bases, in that order; junction bases with no gene match: 3. Germline assignment: CDR1 SQVTM and CDR2 ANQGSEA. CDR3 size: 14 residues. The CDR3 DNA reads as TGCAGCGTTGTAGGCGGGAGCTCCTACAATGAGCAGTTCTTC. Its translation: CSVVGGSSYNEQFF.

The V gene is TRBV10-3, the J gene TRBJ2-6; a possible D gene is TRBD1 (6 bases). CDR1 is ENHRY, CDR2 SYGVKD, per germline. The V end lost 4 bases, the J end lost 3 bases, and 19 bases lay between the germline ends. The CDR3 spans 18 residues. The CDR3 sequence is CAISVGAAGESGANVLTF. In nucleotides, the CDR3 is TGTGCCATCAGTGTAGGGGCAGCAGGGGAAAGTGGGGCCAACGTCCTGACTTTC.

Only a few counts were recorded for this clone. CDR3 coding DNA: TGTGCCAGCAGTTACGGTTCAGGGAACACTGAAGCTTTCTTT. Protein: CASSYGSGNTEAFF. The chain joins TRBV6-5 to TRBJ1-1; D is unclear. CDR3 length equals 14 residues. Germline V gene data show CDR1 as MNHEY and CDR2 as SVGAGI. Trimming took off 2 bases at V and 1 base at J, with 8 bases between the two ends.

In its sample, this clone was seen a few times. The chain recombines TRBV7-6 with TRBJ1-3, with 7 positions matching TRBD1. The CDR3 runs to 15 residues. Germline CDR1 and CDR2: SGHVS and FNYEAQ. The V segment lost 1 base and the J segment 1 base; nucleotides outside the gene matches: 1. The CDR3 coding sequence is TGTGCCAGCAGCTTAGACAGGGGTTCTGGAAACACCATATATTTT. It codes for CASSLDRGSGNTIYF.

This clone was counted only a few times. The genes are TRBV5-1 and TRBJ2-1, with TRBD2 as a possible D gene (6 bases). Trimming cost V 3 bases and J 3 bases, with 10 bases left between them. In germline, CDR1 is SGHRS, CDR2 YFSETQ. CDR3 length: 14 amino acids. As DNA, the CDR3 is TGCGCCAGCAGCTGGGAGGCCGTCTACAATGAGCAGTTCTTC. It is translated as CASSWEAVYNEQFF. The variable domain in full, completed from reference TRBV5-1 and TRBJ2-1, reads KAGVTQTPRYLIKTRGQQVTLSCSPISGHRSVSWYQQTPGQGLQFLFEYFSETQRNKGNFPGRFSGRQFSNSRSEMNVSTLELGDSALYLCASSWEAVYNEQFFGPGTRLTVL.

Only a few counts were recorded for this clone. The V and J genes are TRBV18 and TRBJ2-1; TRBD1 agrees at 8 bases. CDR1 is KGHSH and CDR2 is LQKENI in the germline V gene. J lost 6 bases, V lost 3 bases, and 7 bases had no gene match. The CDR3 contains 15 residues. The CDR3 region is CASSPSLDRVNEQFF. The CDR3 bases are TGTGCCAGCTCACCTTCACTGGACAGGGTCAATGAGCAGTTCTTC.

The chain joins TRBV9 to TRBJ2-3, with TRBD2 identical over 15 bases. The junction had 4 bases not matched to a gene; V was cut back by 3 bases and J by 5 bases. The CDR3 contains 16 residues. CDR1 and CDR2 from the germline V gene are SGDLS and YYNGEE. The DNA for the CDR3 is TGTGCCAGCAGCGCGTGGACTAGCGGGAGGGTAGATACGCAGTATTTT. Amino acids: CASSAWTSGRVDTQYF.

This clone appeared a few times. The chain couples TRBV5-6 to TRBJ1-4; no reliable D call. The CDR3 contains 14 residues. Germline V lookup: CDR1 SGHDT, CDR2 YYEEEE. V dropped 4 bases and J dropped 0 bases, with 7 bases sitting between them. DNA for the CDR3: TGTGCCAGCAGCGAGACACCAACTAATGAAAAACTGTTTTTT. It translates to CASSETPTNEKLFF.

CDR3 sequence (DNA): TGTGCCAGCAGCCTACCCCGGGAGTCCAATGAGCAGTTCTTC. It codes for CASSLPRESNEQFF. J is TRBJ2-1 and V is TRBV6-5; D is possibly TRBD2 (6 bases). Trimming took 6 bases from V and 6 from J, leaving 15 bases between them. The germline V gene encodes CDR1 MNHEY and CDR2 SVGAGI. This CDR3 is built from 14 residues.

The genes are TRBV7-9 and TRBJ2-7, with 9 bases that match TRBD2. The junction had 5 bases not matched to a gene; V was cut back by 3 bases and J by 2 bases. The CDR3 is made up of 15 amino acids. In germline, CDR1 is SEHNR, CDR2 FQNEAQ (reference sequence). CDR3 sequence (DNA): TGTGCCAGCAGCTTTCTAGCGGGACGAGCCTACGAGCAGTACTTC. Translated, it gives CASSFLAGRAYEQYF.